The 12 T cell receptor beta chains below come from one sample, sequenced in a study of CD8+ T cells in alopecia areata. Treatment meaning: oral pan-JAK inhibitor, 5-10 mg twice daily. In each case, RNA was isolated and then reverse transcribed into cDNA as the sequencing template. Data came from immunoSEQ multiplex PCR; TCRdb stores just in-frame clones and leaves some out. The sample contains around 270,000 clones, roughly 64% of which appear only once. The sample in question was CD4+ T cells sorted from blood, obtained at week 24, from a patient treated with tofacitinib. The receptors originated from a human donor with alopecia areata.

This clone was recorded a few times. V gene TRBV29-1 combines with J gene TRBJ1-1, with D unclear. CDR3 length: 13 residues. The V and J ends lost 0 bases and 2 bases respectively, with 7 bases between them. The germline gives CDR1 SQVTM, CDR2 ANQGSEA. CDR3 in amino acids: CSVEDSPNTEAFF. The DNA of the CDR3 is TGCAGCGTTGAAGACAGCCCTAACACTGAAGCTTTCTTT.

The gene calls are TRBV29-1 and TRBJ1-5; D is possibly TRBD1 (5 bases). In germline, CDR1 is SQVTM, CDR2 ANQGSEA. V lost 4 bases and J lost 2, with 18 bases in between. The CDR3 extends over 16 amino acids. The CDR3 is CSVVPAGGGGNQPQHF. CDR3 bases: TGCAGCGTTGTTCCCGCGGGGGGTGGCGGCAATCAGCCCCAGCATTTT.

This clone came up a few times. V gene TRBV28 combines with J gene TRBJ1-6; D remains unclear. V was cut by 6 bases and J by 5 bases, with 17 bases left in between. Germline V lookup: CDR1 MDHEN, CDR2 SYDVKM. There are 16 residues in the CDR3. This CDR3 reads CASRASRRSDNSPLHF. The CDR3 DNA is TGTGCCAGCAGAGCCTCGAGGCGGAGCGATAATTCACCCCTCCACTTT.

This sequence joins TRBV5-4 and TRBJ2-7; 8 positions agree with TRBD2. This CDR3 is 14 amino acids long. Trimming took 4 bases from V and 7 from J; bases not matched to a gene: 10. Looked up from germline, CDR1 is SGHNT and CDR2 is YYREEE (reference sequence). The CDR3 coding sequence is TGTGCCAGCAGCACCCGTTCCTCTAGCGGGGAGCAGTACTTC. It translates to CASSTRSSSGEQYF.

This clone was detected once. V is TRBV7-9 and J is TRBJ1-1; TRBD1 matches 9 bases. Germline V gene lookup returns CDR1 SEHNR and CDR2 FQNEAQ (reference sequence). The CDR3 has 18 residues. V lost 3 bases, J lost 4 bases, and 15 bases stayed unmatched. CDR3 in DNA: TGTGCCAGCAGCTTGCATTTTCAACAGGGGGCTCTTAGCACTGAAGCTTTCTTT. It encodes CASSLHFQQGALSTEAFF.

This clone came up a few times. The chain combines TRBV28 with TRBJ2-3, with a weak D call TRBD2 (6 bases). Germline CDR1 reads MDHEN; CDR2 reads SYDVKM. V was pared by 7 bases and J by 7 bases, with 18 bases between. The CDR3 has 14 residues. In DNA form, the CDR3 reads TGTGCCAGCACAACTAGCAGGGTTGCCTATACGCAGTATTTT. Protein product: CASTTSRVAYTQYF.

The V call is TRBV7-9, the J call TRBJ1-2, with 7 bases lining up with TRBD1. This CDR3 comprises 15 residues. Germline-derived CDR1 and CDR2 are SEHNR and FQNEAQ (reference sequence). The ends lost 3 bases at V and 7 bases at J; junction bases unmatched: 11. CDR3 nucleotides: TGTGCCAGCAGCTTTCGTCTAGAGGGGGCGGCTGGCTACACCTTC. Translating it yields CASSFRLEGAAGYTF.

The CDR3: CASSATPGTGSNSPLHF. The DNA for the CDR3 is TGCGCCAGCAGCGCCACACCCGGGACAGGATCTAATTCACCCCTCCACTTT. The gene calls are TRBV5-1 and TRBJ1-6; 8 nucleotides agree with TRBD1. The CDR3 spans 17 residues. Unmatched junction bases numbered 12, after V lost 4 bases and J lost 6 bases. The germline V gene has CDR1 SGHRS and CDR2 YFSETQ.

CDR3 bases: TGTGCCAGCAGTGGACAGGGGAATGAAAAACTGTTTTTT. It translates to CASSGQGNEKLFF. The chain has TRBV6-5 and TRBJ1-4, with TRBD1 identical over 9 bases. Germline V lookup: CDR1 MNHEY, CDR2 SVGAGI. The CDR3 covers 13 residues. Germline trimming cut 5 bases from V and 5 bases from J; bases unmatched to any gene: 0.

For the CDR3, the DNA is TGTGCCAGCAGTGAACCAGGGAGTGGAGAAAAACTGTTTTTT. Protein product: CASSEPGSGEKLFF. The V gene is TRBV25-1, the J gene TRBJ1-4, with a weak D call TRBD1 (5 bases). CDR3 length equals 14 residues. The V gene's germline CDR1 is MGHDK and CDR2 SYGVNS. Trimming took off 2 bases at V and 8 bases at J, with 12 bases between the two ends.

The chain employs TRBV28 and TRBJ1-2; tentative D call: TRBD1 (6 bases). Trimming left V 5 bases short and J 10 bases short, with 20 bases between. Per the germline V gene, CDR1 is MDHEN and CDR2 is SYDVKM. The CDR3 has 14 residues. CDR3 residues: CASSPAPGGPVYTF. CDR3 sequence (DNA): TGTGCCAGCAGTCCTGCGCCCGGGGGCCCTGTCTACACCTTC.

The gene calls are TRBV25-1 and TRBJ1-2, with D maybe TRBD1 (6 bases). V gave up 6 bases and J gave up 5 bases, with 13 bases separating them. This CDR3 is built from 13 residues. Per the germline V gene, CDR1 is MGHDK and CDR2 is SYGVNS. CDR3 in amino acids: CASSTGRVYGYTF. Written as DNA, the CDR3 is TGTGCCAGCAGCACAGGGAGAGTTTATGGCTACACCTTC.